Listed here are 9 T cell receptor beta chains from one sample, sequenced in a study of blood T cell repertoires in COVID-19. The protocol was immunoSEQ multiplex PCR, while the TCRdb copy is restricted to in-frame clones and leaves out a portion. The profile shows about 36,000 clones, about nine tenths of them singletons. The specimen sequenced was peripheral blood. The receptors were sampled from a human donor in a cohort sampled during active COVID-19.

V and J are TRBV2 and TRBJ2-5, with D tentatively TRBD2 (6 bases). The CDR3 loop spans 11 amino acids. Germline CDR1 SNHLY, CDR2 FYNNEI. V shed 6 bases and J shed 5 bases, with 7 bases lying between them. CDR3 protein: CASRSGETQYF. The CDR3 nucleotides read TGTGCCAGCAGGAGCGGGGAGACCCAGTACTTC. Together with reference TRBV2 and TRBJ2-5, the CDR3 gives the full variable domain: EPEVTQTPSHQVTQMGQEVILRCVPISNHLYFYWYRQILGQKVEFLVSFYNNEISEKSEIFDDQFSVERPDGSNFTLKIRSTKLEDSAMYFCASRSGETQYFGPGTRLLVL.

This chain joins TRBV11-2 and TRBJ2-5, with 15 positions matching TRBD2. The length of the CDR3 is 16 residues. V gave up 3 bases and J gave up 1 base; unmatched junction bases: 0. The germline V gene encodes CDR1 SGHAT and CDR2 FQNNGV. CDR3 nucleotides: TGTGCCAGCAGCTTGGGACTAGCGGGAGGCCAAGAGACCCAGTACTTC. This gives the protein CASSLGLAGGQETQYF. The full variable domain, in which reference TRBV11-2 and TRBJ2-5 provide the parts outside the CDR3, is EAGVAQSPRYKIIEKRQSVAFWCNPISGHATLYWYQQILGQGPKLLIQFQNNGVVDDSQLPKDRFSAERLKGVDSTLKIQPAKLEDSAVYLCASSLGLAGGQETQYFGPGTRLLVL.

The V call is TRBV5-6, the J call TRBJ2-1; TRBD2 matches at 14 bases. This CDR3 spans 16 amino acids. Losses at the gene ends were 4 bases for V and 7 bases for J; bases not matched to a gene: 7. The germline CDR1 and CDR2 sequences are SGHDT and YYEEEE. The DNA for the CDR3 is TGTGCCAGCAGCGTTCGTAGACTAGCGGGAGGGAATGAGCAGTTCTTC. Encoded protein: CASSVRRLAGGNEQFF.

The chain uses TRBV27 and TRBJ2-1; 9 positions match TRBD2. In germline, CDR1 is MNHEY, CDR2 SMNVEV (reference sequence). The CDR3 has 14 residues. V shed 6 bases, J shed 4 bases, and the junction held 4 bases outside the gene matches. DNA for the CDR3: TGTGCCAGCAGGAATAGCGGGAGTTACAATGAGCAGTTCTTC. It specifies CASRNSGSYNEQFF.

This clone was seen a single time. The V call is TRBV12-3 or TRBV12-4, the J call TRBJ1-1, with D unclear. The CDR3 contains 13 residues. V was clipped by 6 bases and J by 4 bases, with 12 bases between them. The DNA of the CDR3 is TGTGCCAGCAGGTCCTCGGGTGGCACTGAAGCTTTCTTT. Translated: CASRSSGGTEAFF.

Here the CDR3 DNA reads TGTGCCAGCAGCGGCCGGGAGGCCTTAGATACGCAGTATTTT. It specifies CASSGREALDTQYF. The V call is TRBV3-1 (or the pseudogene TRBV3-2), the J call TRBJ2-3; the match to TRBD2 covers 7 bases. The CDR3 contains 14 residues. The V and J ends lost 5 bases and 5 bases, in that order; junction bases with no gene match: 7. CDR1 is LGHDT, CDR2 YNNKEL, per germline (reference sequence).

V gene TRBV5-1 combines with J gene TRBJ1-1; a possible D gene is TRBD1 (6 bases). The length of the CDR3 is 15 residues. The germline V gene encodes CDR1 SGHRS and CDR2 YFSETQ. Trimming took 6 bases from V and 4 from J, leaving 19 bases between them. CDR3 sequence reads: CASTRSQGGGTEAFF. CDR3 sequence (DNA): TGCGCCAGCACCCGATCACAGGGAGGGGGCACTGAAGCTTTCTTT.

The V call is TRBV5-4, the J call TRBJ2-5, with 8 bases fitting TRBD2. The V and J ends lost 4 bases and 1 base, in that order; junction bases with no gene match: 6. The CDR3 sequence is 15 residues long. Per germline, CDR1 SGHNT and CDR2 YYREEE (reference sequence). As DNA, the CDR3 is TGTGCCAGCAGCATCTACGGGACTAGCCAAGAGACCCAGTACTTC. Translation gives CASSIYGTSQETQYF. The full variable domain, completed using reference TRBV5-4 and TRBJ2-5, is ETGVTQSPTHLIKTRGQQVTLRCSSQSGHNTVSWYQQALGQGPQFIFQYYREEENGRGNFPPRFSGLQFPNYSSELNVNALELDDSALYLCASSIYGTSQETQYFGPGTRLLVL.

The chain recombines TRBV28 with TRBJ1-2; 8 bases fit TRBD1. The CDR3 is 15 residues long. Looked up from germline, CDR1 is MDHEN and CDR2 is SYDVKM. Here the CDR3 reads CAAGGLTAINYGYTF. CDR3 DNA sequence: TGTGCTGCAGGGGGCCTGACAGCAATAAACTATGGCTACACCTTC.